The 15 T cell receptor beta chains in this list originate from one sample, sequenced in a study of blood T cells in healthy people across ages. Together with a sample-barcoded 5' primer, a J-beta primer mix was included in a second PCR lasting roughly 6 to 12 cycles. Each CDR3 protein is one row after TCRdb ran MiXCR on the 5' RACE reads. The repertoire consists of about 930,000 distinct CDR3 sequences, with under 35% occurring once and the leading ten covering roughly a tenth. These records were also assigned to another study, of T cells of mothers and their children.

Sequencing used blood. Every receptor here comes from a middle-aged woman in good health.

J is TRBJ1-1 and V is TRBV2; weak D call: TRBD1 (6 bases). V shed 4 bases and J shed 5 bases, with 11 bases lying between them. Germline V gives CDR1 SNHLY, CDR2 FYNNEI. There are 13 residues in the CDR3. The CDR3 sequence: CASSGQRGTEAFF. The CDR3 coding sequence is TGTGCCAGCAGTGGACAGAGGGGGACTGAAGCTTTCTTT.

The chain joins TRBV5-1 to TRBJ2-6; weak D call: TRBD1 (6 bases). The V gene lost 4 bases and the J gene lost 2 bases, with 16 bases spanning the gap. Germline-derived CDR1 and CDR2 are SGHRS and YFSETQ. The CDR3 runs to 17 residues. The CDR3 sequence: CASSPPQTGAGANVLTF. DNA for the CDR3: TGCGCCAGCAGCCCCCCCCAGACAGGTGCTGGGGCCAACGTCCTGACTTTC.

As regards this clonotype: At one end the junction does not follow the germline gene, possibly because of a read error. The chain employs TRBV12-3 or TRBV12-4 and TRBJ2-1, with 10 positions matching TRBD1. CDR3 length equals 14 residues. CDR3 DNA sequence: TGTGCCGGCAGCTGGACAGGGGGTAGGAATGAGCAGTTCTTC. Translated, it gives CAGSWTGGRNEQFF.

Remarks on this clonotype: This sequence may be a read error, since a much larger clone differs from it by one base. The chain carries TRBV6-1 and TRBJ2-7; TRBD2 is a possible D gene (5 bases). The CDR3 runs to 15 residues. V was pared by 7 bases and J by 0 bases, with 16 bases between. Germline CDR1 and CDR2: MNHNS and SASEGT. In DNA form, the CDR3 reads TGTGCCAGCAAGTTTGGCGGAGGCAGCTCCTACGAGCAGTACGTC. Its protein product is CASKFGGGSSYEQYV.

This chain's CDR3 is CSARSTGLAGGTPHTDTQYF. Here the CDR3 DNA reads TGCAGTGCTAGATCCACCGGACTAGCGGGGGGGACCCCCCACACAGATACGCAGTATTTT. This chain joins TRBV20-1 and TRBJ2-3, with 15 bases identical to TRBD2. CDR3 length equals 20 residues. Germline V lookup: CDR1 DFQATT, CDR2 SNEGSKA (reference sequence). V gave up 2 bases and J gave up 2 bases; unmatched junction bases: 14.

The V and J genes are TRBV14 and TRBJ2-7, with D unresolved. Trimming took 2 bases from V and 2 from J, leaving 7 bases between them. Germline values: CDR1 SGHDN, CDR2 FVKESK. This CDR3 has 13 residues. For the CDR3, the DNA is TGTGCCAGCAGCCAAAGTAAGACCTACGAGCAGTACTTC. This sequence encodes CASSQSKTYEQYF. Supplemented by reference TRBV14 and TRBJ2-7, the full variable domain reads EAGVTQFPSHSVIEKGQTVTLRCDPISGHDNLYWYRRVMGKEIKFLLHFVKESKQDESGMPNNRFLAERTGGTYSTLKVQPAELEDSGVYFCASSQSKTYEQYFGPGTRLTVT.

Ten or more counts support this clonotype. The chain combines TRBV12-3 or TRBV12-4 with TRBJ2-4, with D possibly being TRBD1 or TRBD2 (5 bases each). The CDR3 extends over 16 amino acids. V lost 4 bases and J 1 base, leaving 14 bases between the germline ends. The CDR3 sequence: CASSYTKWGAKNIQYF. The CDR3 DNA sequence: TGTGCCAGCAGTTATACTAAGTGGGGGGCCAAAAACATTCAGTACTTC.

This rearrangement joins TRBV20-1 to TRBJ2-3; TRBD2 agrees at 8 bases. The V segment lost 7 bases and the J segment 0 bases; nucleotides outside the gene matches: 12. The CDR3 is 16 residues long. Germline-derived CDR1 and CDR2 are DFQATT and SNEGSKA (reference sequence). DNA for the CDR3: TGCAGTGAGGGCCGAGCGGGGGCAATTAGCACAGATACGCAGTATTTT. Amino acids: CSEGRAGAISTDTQYF.

This clonotype was found a few times. The genes are TRBV7-9 and TRBJ2-7, with D possibly TRBD2 on 5 matching bases. CDR1 SEHNR and CDR2 FQNEAQ come from the germline V gene (reference sequence). V was trimmed by 4 bases and J by 7 bases, leaving 17 bases between them. This CDR3 is 14 amino acids long. The CDR3 DNA reads TGTGCCAGCAGCTCGAGCGGCGACTTAAGAGAGCAGTACTTC. Translated: CASSSSGDLREQYF.

This clonotype was seen a few times. The chain is built from TRBV14 and TRBJ2-1; unclear D gene. This CDR3 has 16 residues. V gave up 0 bases and J gave up 0 bases, with 9 bases separating them. Germline loops: CDR1 SGHDN, CDR2 FVKESK. The CDR3 bases are TGTGCCAGCAGCCAAGATGAGTACAGCTCCTACAATGAGCAGTTCTTC. Protein: CASSQDEYSSYNEQFF. The whole variable domain, filled in from reference TRBV14 and TRBJ2-1, reads EAGVTQFPSHSVIEKGQTVTLRCDPISGHDNLYWYRRVMGKEIKFLLHFVKESKQDESGMPNNRFLAERTGGTYSTLKVQPAELEDSGVYFCASSQDEYSSYNEQFFGPGTRLTVL.

The V gene is TRBV20-1, the J gene TRBJ2-3; D may be TRBD2 (6 bases). Germline values: CDR1 DFQATT, CDR2 SNEGSKA (reference sequence). Between the trimmed V and J ends, which lost 4 bases and 1 base, there was a span of 12 bases. The CDR3 runs 14 residues. This chain's CDR3 is CSAMQRRGTDTQYF. The CDR3 DNA reads as TGCAGTGCTATGCAGCGGAGGGGCACAGATACGCAGTATTTT.

This clonotype showed up just a few times. The V gene is TRBV20-1, the J gene TRBJ2-7; TRBD2 aligns across 8 bases. The CDR3 loop spans 15 amino acids. Trimming removed 3 bases from V and 2 bases from J; junction bases left unmatched: 9. CDR1 is DFQATT, CDR2 SNEGSKA, per germline (reference sequence). CDR3 in amino acids: CSASRGGSFTYEQYF. The CDR3, as DNA: TGCAGTGCTAGTCGGGGGGGCAGCTTCACCTACGAGCAGTACTTC.

The chain joins TRBV12-3 or TRBV12-4 to TRBJ2-2; no reliable D call. The CDR3 has 13 amino acids. Trimming cost V 5 bases and J 5 bases, with 9 bases left between them. CDR3 in DNA: TGTGCCAGCAGTCGTCGGAGAACCGGGGAGCTGTTTTTT. This gives the protein CASSRRRTGELFF.

This clonotype was recorded only once. CDR3 in DNA: TGTGCCATCAGTGAGTTTAATACAGATACGCAGTATTTT. Amino acids: CAISEFNTDTQYF. This rearrangement joins TRBV10-3 to TRBJ2-3, with no clear D. From germline, CDR1 is ENHRY and CDR2 SYGVKD. This CDR3 is 13 amino acids long. Trimming shortened V by 1 base and J by 3 bases, and 5 bases separated the two germline ends.

The chain combines TRBV27 with TRBJ2-1, with TRBD2 identical over 10 bases. The V gene's germline CDR1 is MNHEY and CDR2 SMNVEV (reference sequence). There are 15 residues in the CDR3. Trimming cost V 7 bases and J 4 bases; bases outside gene matches: 7. The CDR3 is CASNPSGGLYNEQFF. The CDR3 DNA sequence: TGTGCCAGCAACCCTAGCGGGGGCCTTTACAATGAGCAGTTCTTC.